A single sample gave rise to the 16 T cell receptor beta chains below, sequenced in a study of beta chain features in type 1 diabetes. Study-level points and caveats: All four CD4+ subsets of Type 1 diabetes patients contained TCRB CDR3s that were moderately but significantly shorter.

Their target antigens are unknown. TCRB transcripts that were expressed got sequenced, as all of the isolated RNA had been reverse transcribed. Method: immunoSEQ multiplex PCR; TCRdb's copy keeps in-frame clones and lacks some. Among roughly 260,000 clones, roughly 22% were seen once, and the ten largest hold roughly 0.028%. The sample taken for sequencing was naive CD4+ T cells from blood. The receptors originated from a woman in her forties with type 1 diabetes.

This clone has just one count. This rearrangement joins TRBV7-2 to TRBJ1-1; 10 positions agree with TRBD1. CDR1 SGHTA and CDR2 FQGNSA come from the germline V gene. CDR3 size: 15 residues. Trimming removed 5 bases from V and 5 bases from J; junction bases left unmatched: 8. CDR3 residues: CASSATTGGATEAFF. CDR3 coding DNA: TGTGCCAGCAGCGCCACGACAGGGGGCGCAACTGAAGCTTTCTTT.

The CDR3 loop is CASLRGAGADSPLHF. CDR3 DNA: TGTGCCAGCCTTCGGGGGGCCGGGGCAGATTCACCCCTCCACTTT. This chain connects TRBV19 to TRBJ1-6; a possible D gene is TRBD1 (6 bases). The CDR3 covers 15 residues. Germline V gives CDR1 LNHDA, CDR2 SQIVND (reference sequence). V was shortened by 9 bases and J by 8 bases, with 20 bases between the two germline ends.

This clone was observed a few times. The gene calls are TRBV5-4 and TRBJ2-7, with 8 bases identical to TRBD1. The CDR3 contains 14 residues. The germline V gene encodes CDR1 SGHNT and CDR2 YYREEE (reference sequence). Unmatched junction bases numbered 6, after V lost 1 base and J lost 6 bases. The CDR3: CASSLSGQGSEQYF. DNA of the CDR3: TGTGCCAGCAGCTTGAGCGGACAGGGAAGCGAGCAGTACTTC.

The chain recombines TRBV27 with TRBJ2-3; 8 bases fit TRBD2. The CDR3 spans 19 residues. From germline, CDR1 is MNHEY and CDR2 SMNVEV (reference sequence). The V segment lost 5 bases and the J segment 5 bases; nucleotides outside the gene matches: 21. The CDR3 coding sequence is TGTGCCAGCAGTCCACCTCTACTAGCGGCAATCTCCGGGGGAGATACGCAGTATTTT. Its protein product is CASSPPLLAAISGGDTQYF.

This clone was detected a few times. The rearrangement joins TRBV4-1 to TRBJ2-7, with D maybe TRBD2 (5 bases). Trimming shortened V by 0 bases and J by 3 bases, and 9 bases separated the two germline ends. The CDR3 has 14 amino acids. The germline V gene has CDR1 MGHRA and CDR2 YSYEKL. CDR3 DNA: TGCGCCAGCAGCCAAGAACTAGATCGCTACGAGCAGTACTTC. Translating gives CASSQELDRYEQYF.

This rearrangement joins TRBV18 to TRBJ2-7; the D gene is possibly TRBD1 (6 bases). The CDR3 runs 14 residues. V was cut by 4 bases and J by 3 bases, with 13 bases left in between. CDR1 and CDR2 from the germline V gene are KGHSH and LQKENI. The CDR3 nucleotides are TGTGCCAGCTCACAGAACAGGGACGGCTACGAGCAGTACTTC. It is translated as CASSQNRDGYEQYF.

V gene TRBV9 combines with J gene TRBJ2-3, with D possibly TRBD2 on 6 matching bases. V was trimmed by 4 bases and J by 1 base, leaving 7 bases between them. There are 13 residues in the CDR3. Germline V lookup: CDR1 SGDLS, CDR2 YYNGEE. DNA of the CDR3: TGTGCCAGCAGCAAGCGGGGCACAGATACGCAGTATTTT. Its translation is CASSKRGTDTQYF.

The chain uses TRBV5-1 and TRBJ1-2, with no clear D. Trimming pared 4 bases from V and 8 bases from J, leaving 15 bases between. From germline, CDR1 is SGHRS and CDR2 YFSETQ. CDR3 length: 13 amino acids. DNA for the CDR3: TGCGCCAGCAGCCCCGGTCCAGGCGGGGGCTACACCTTC. Translation: CASSPGPGGGYTF.

In its sample, this clone was seen a few times. The chain links TRBV18 to TRBJ1-1; 7 bases are a match to TRBD1. Germline V lookup: CDR1 KGHSH, CDR2 LQKENI. V lost 4 bases to trimming and J lost 0 bases; unmatched junction nucleotides: 11. CDR3 size: 17 residues. This chain's CDR3 is CASSLQVPGGMNTEAFF. The DNA for the CDR3 is TGTGCCAGCTCACTTCAGGTTCCAGGGGGGATGAACACTGAAGCTTTCTTT. Together with reference TRBV18 and TRBJ1-1, the CDR3 gives the full variable domain: NAGVMQNPRHLVRRRGQEARLRCSPMKGHSHVYWYRQLPEEGLKFMVYLQKENIIDESGMPKERFSAEFPKEGPSILRIQQVVRGDSAAYFCASSLQVPGGMNTEAFFGQGTRLTVV.

The chain's CDR3 is CASSLEGADRADTQYF. Here the CDR3 DNA reads TGTGCCAGCAGTTTAGAGGGGGCGGACAGGGCAGATACGCAGTATTTT. The genes are TRBV28 and TRBJ2-3; 8 bases align to TRBD1. The germline V gene has CDR1 MDHEN and CDR2 SYDVKM. The CDR3 totals 16 residues. With V trimmed by 2 bases and J by 4 bases, 8 bases remained unmatched.

This clone has just a few counts. The genes are TRBV6-6 and TRBJ1-1; 8 bases are a match to TRBD1. The V gene's germline CDR1 is MNHNY and CDR2 SVGAGI (reference sequence). The CDR3 contains 14 residues. The V gene end was trimmed by 4 bases and the J gene end by 4 bases; junction bases not matched to a gene: 5. The CDR3: CASSSQGAGTEAFF. The CDR3 nucleotides read TGTGCCAGCAGTTCCCAGGGGGCGGGCACTGAAGCTTTCTTT.

The chain links TRBV29-1 to TRBJ2-1; D may be TRBD2 (6 bases). Trimming shortened V by 3 bases and J by 4 bases, and 10 bases separated the two germline ends. The length of the CDR3 is 13 residues. CDR1 is SQVTM, CDR2 ANQGSEA, per germline. CDR3 DNA: TGCAGCGTTGAGGGGACTGTGTACAATGAGCAGTTCTTC. Its protein is CSVEGTVYNEQFF.

This sequence joins TRBV2 and TRBJ1-1; unclear D gene. The V end was cut by 4 bases, the J end by 6 bases, with 9 bases between. CDR3 length: 12 amino acids. Germline lookup yields CDR1 SNHLY and CDR2 FYNNEI. CDR3 nucleotides: TGTGCCAGCAGTGGTGGAGCCCCTGAAGCTTTCTTT. It encodes CASSGGAPEAFF.

J is TRBJ1-2 and V is TRBV5-4; a weak D match, TRBD1 (6 bases). Trimming removed 1 base from V and 7 bases from J, with 11 bases in between. The CDR3 sequence is 13 residues long. Per germline, CDR1 SGHNT and CDR2 YYREEE (reference sequence). The CDR3 DNA sequence: TGTGCCAGCAGCTTGTCAGGGGCTCTTGGCTACACCTTC. Its translation: CASSLSGALGYTF.

This clone has just a few counts. One junction end disagrees with the germline gene, perhaps due to a read error. V and J are TRBV7-7 and TRBJ1-1; D unclear. This CDR3 spans 13 amino acids. Looked up from germline, CDR1 is SSHAT and CDR2 is FNYEAQ (reference sequence). CDR3 region: CASSDGEDTEAFF. As DNA, the CDR3 is TGTGCTAGCAGCGACGGCGAGGACACTGAAGCTTTCTTT.

The chain employs TRBV9 and TRBJ2-7, with 7 bases aligning to TRBD2. CDR3 size: 13 residues. The V gene end was trimmed by 4 bases and the J gene end by 7 bases; junction bases not matched to a gene: 8. Germline V gene sequence: CDR1 SGDLS, CDR2 YYNGEE. CDR3 nucleotides: TGTGCCAGCAGCTCGAGCGGGATGGGAGAGCAGTACTTC. As protein: CASSSSGMGEQYF.